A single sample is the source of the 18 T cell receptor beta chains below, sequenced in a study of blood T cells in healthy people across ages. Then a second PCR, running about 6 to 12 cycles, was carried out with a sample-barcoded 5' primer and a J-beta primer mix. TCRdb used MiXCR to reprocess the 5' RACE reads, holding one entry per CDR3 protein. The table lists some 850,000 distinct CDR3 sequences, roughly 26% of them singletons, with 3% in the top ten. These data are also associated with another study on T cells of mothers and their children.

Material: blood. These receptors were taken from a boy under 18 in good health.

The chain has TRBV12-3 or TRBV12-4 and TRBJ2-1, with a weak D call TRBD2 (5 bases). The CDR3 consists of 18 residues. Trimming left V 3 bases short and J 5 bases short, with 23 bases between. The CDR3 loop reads CASSLGRRMVVGNNEQFF. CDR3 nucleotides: TGTGCCAGCAGTTTGGGTAGGAGGATGGTGGTGGGTAACAATGAGCAGTTCTTC.

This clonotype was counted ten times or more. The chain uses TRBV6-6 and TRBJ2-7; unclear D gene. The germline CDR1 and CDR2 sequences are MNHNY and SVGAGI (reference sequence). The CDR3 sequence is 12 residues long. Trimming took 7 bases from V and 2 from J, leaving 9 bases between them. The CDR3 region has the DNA TGTGCCAGCATCGGCGATACCTACGAGCAGTACTTC. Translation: CASIGDTYEQYF.

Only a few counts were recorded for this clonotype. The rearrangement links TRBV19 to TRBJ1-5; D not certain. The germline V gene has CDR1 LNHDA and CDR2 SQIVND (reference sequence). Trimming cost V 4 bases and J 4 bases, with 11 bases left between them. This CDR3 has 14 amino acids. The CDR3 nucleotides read TGTGCCAGTAGTACGGGAGGATCGAATCAGCCCCAGCATTTT. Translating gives CASSTGGSNQPQHF.

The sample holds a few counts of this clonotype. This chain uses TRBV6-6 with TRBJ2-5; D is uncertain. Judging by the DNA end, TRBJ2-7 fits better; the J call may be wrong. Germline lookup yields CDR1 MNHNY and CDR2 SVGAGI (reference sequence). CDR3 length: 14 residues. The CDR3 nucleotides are TGTGCCAGCAGTCATGAGTTCCGAACCTACGAGCAGTACTTC. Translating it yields CASSHEFRTYEQYF.

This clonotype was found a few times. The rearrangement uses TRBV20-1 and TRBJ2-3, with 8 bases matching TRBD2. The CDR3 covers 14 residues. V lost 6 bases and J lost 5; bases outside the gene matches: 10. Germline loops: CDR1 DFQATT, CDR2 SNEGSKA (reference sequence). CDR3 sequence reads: CSADFGGAKDTQYF. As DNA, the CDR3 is TGCAGTGCCGACTTCGGGGGGGCCAAAGATACGCAGTATTTT.

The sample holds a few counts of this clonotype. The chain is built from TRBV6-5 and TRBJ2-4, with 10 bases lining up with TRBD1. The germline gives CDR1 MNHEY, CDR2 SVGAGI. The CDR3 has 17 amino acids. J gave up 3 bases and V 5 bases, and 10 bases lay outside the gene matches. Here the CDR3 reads CASSTHRDRGYKNIQYF. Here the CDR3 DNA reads TGTGCCAGCAGTACTCACCGGGACAGGGGATACAAAAACATTCAGTACTTC.

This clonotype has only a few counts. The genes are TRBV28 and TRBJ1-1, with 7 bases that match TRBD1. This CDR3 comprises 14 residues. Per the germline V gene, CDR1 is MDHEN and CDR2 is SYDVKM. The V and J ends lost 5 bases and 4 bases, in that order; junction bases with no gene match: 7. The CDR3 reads CASSGQQGSTEAFF. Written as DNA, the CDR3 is TGTGCCAGCAGTGGACAACAGGGGAGCACTGAAGCTTTCTTT.

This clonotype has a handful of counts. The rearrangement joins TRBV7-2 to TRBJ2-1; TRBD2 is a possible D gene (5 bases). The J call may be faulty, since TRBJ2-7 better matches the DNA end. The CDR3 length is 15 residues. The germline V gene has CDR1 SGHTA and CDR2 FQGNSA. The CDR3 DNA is TGTGCCAGCAGCTTAAGAGGGCGATCGTCCCGGGAGCAGTACTTC. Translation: CASSLRGRSSREQYF.

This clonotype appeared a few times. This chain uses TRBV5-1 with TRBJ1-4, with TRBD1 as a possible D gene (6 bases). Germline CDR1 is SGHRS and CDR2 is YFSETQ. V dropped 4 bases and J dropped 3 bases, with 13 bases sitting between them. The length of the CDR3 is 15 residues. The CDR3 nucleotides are TGCGCCAGCAGCGAGGCTGAGGGGGCTAATGAAAAACTGTTTTTT. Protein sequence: CASSEAEGANEKLFF. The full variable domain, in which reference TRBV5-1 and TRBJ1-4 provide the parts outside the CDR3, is KAGVTQTPRYLIKTRGQQVTLSCSPISGHRSVSWYQQTPGQGLQFLFEYFSETQRNKGNFPGRFSGRQFSNSRSEMNVSTLELGDSALYLCASSEAEGANEKLFFGSGTQLSVL.

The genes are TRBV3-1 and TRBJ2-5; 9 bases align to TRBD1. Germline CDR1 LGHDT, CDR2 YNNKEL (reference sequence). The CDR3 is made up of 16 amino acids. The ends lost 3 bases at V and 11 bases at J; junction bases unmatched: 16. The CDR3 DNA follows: TGTGCCAGCAGCCATTCCCCTTGGACAGGGGAGTTCGAACAGTACTTC. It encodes CASSHSPWTGEFEQYF.

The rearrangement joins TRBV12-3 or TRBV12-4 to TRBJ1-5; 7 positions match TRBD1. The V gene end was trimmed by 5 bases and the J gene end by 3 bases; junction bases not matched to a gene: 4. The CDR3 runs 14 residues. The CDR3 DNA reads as TGTGCCAGCAGTGCGACAGGGCTCAATCAGCCCCAGCATTTT. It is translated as CASSATGLNQPQHF.

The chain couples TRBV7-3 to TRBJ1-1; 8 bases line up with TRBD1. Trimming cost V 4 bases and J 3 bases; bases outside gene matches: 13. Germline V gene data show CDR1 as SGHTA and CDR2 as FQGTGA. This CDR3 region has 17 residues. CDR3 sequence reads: CASSSRTGNRFDTEAFF. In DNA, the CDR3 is TGTGCCAGCAGCTCGAGGACAGGGAATCGGTTCGACACTGAAGCTTTCTTT.

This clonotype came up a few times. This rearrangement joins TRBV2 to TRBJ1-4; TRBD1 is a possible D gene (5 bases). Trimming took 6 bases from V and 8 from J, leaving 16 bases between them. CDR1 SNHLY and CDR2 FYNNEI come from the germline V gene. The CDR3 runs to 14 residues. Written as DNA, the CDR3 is TGTGCCAGCAGCCCAACGGCAGGGTTCGAAAAACTGTTTTTT. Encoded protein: CASSPTAGFEKLFF.

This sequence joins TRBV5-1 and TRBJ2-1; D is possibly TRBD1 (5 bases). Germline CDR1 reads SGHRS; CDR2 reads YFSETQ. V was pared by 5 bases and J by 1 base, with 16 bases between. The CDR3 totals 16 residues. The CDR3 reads CASRIMTENSYNEQFF. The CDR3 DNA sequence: TGCGCCAGCAGGATAATGACAGAAAATTCCTACAATGAGCAGTTCTTC.

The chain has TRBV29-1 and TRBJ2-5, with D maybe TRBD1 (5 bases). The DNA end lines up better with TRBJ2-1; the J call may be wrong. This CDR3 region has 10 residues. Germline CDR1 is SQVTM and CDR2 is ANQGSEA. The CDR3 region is CSCRVNEQFF. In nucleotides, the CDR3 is TGCAGCTGCAGGGTTAATGAGCAGTTCTTC.

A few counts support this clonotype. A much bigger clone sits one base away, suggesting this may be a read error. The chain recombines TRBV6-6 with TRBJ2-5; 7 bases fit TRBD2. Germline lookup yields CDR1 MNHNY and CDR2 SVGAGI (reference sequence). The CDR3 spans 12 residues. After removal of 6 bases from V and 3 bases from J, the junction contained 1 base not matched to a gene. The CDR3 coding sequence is TGTGCCAGCAGGGGGGGGGAAGAGACCCAGTACTTC. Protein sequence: CASRGGEETQYF.

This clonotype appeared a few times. In DNA form, the CDR3 reads TGTGCCAGCAGCCAAGAGTATAACCGGGGGGCGGGATACAATGAGCAGTTCTTC. This translates into CASSQEYNRGAGYNEQFF. This rearrangement joins TRBV3-1 to TRBJ2-1; the D gene is possibly TRBD2 (7 bases). Germline CDR1 reads LGHDT; CDR2 reads YNNKEL (reference sequence). The CDR3 consists of 18 residues. V lost 0 bases and J 4 bases, leaving 19 bases between the germline ends.

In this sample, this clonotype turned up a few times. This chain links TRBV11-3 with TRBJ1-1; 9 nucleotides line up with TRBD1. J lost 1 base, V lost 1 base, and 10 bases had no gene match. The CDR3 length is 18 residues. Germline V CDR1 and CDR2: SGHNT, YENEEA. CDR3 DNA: TGTGCCAGCAGCTTAGTATGGGAACAGGGGGCCTGGAACACTGAAGCTTTCTTT. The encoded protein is CASSLVWEQGAWNTEAFF.